The entry below gives a single T cell receptor (beta chain) sequence along with its context. The antigen is not known. Extractions gave at least 5.5 micrograms of total RNA per sample. The sample belongs to a study of blood T cells in healthy people across ages. Study conclusions and caveats: Long-lived and aged donors differed, with more naive CD4+ cells and higher diversity in the long-lived.

Germline V gene sequence: CDR1 SNHLY, CDR2 FYNNEI. The V end lost 2 bases, the J end lost 6 bases, and 10 bases lay between the germline ends. This CDR3 has 13 residues. The authors ran a second PCR of roughly 6 to 12 cycles using a sample-barcoded 5' primer and a J-beta primer mix. One entry per CDR3 protein, called by TCRdb with MiXCR from the 5' RACE reads. This table has under 850,000 distinct CDR3 sequences, roughly 40% appearing once. The chain carries TRBV2 and TRBJ1-2; D perhaps matches TRBD1 (5 bases). The sequencing sample was made of blood. The TCR originated in a man younger than 35 in good health. The CDR3 loop reads CASSENGADGYTF. The DNA of the CDR3 is TGTGCCAGCAGTGAAAACGGGGCGGATGGCTACACCTTC.